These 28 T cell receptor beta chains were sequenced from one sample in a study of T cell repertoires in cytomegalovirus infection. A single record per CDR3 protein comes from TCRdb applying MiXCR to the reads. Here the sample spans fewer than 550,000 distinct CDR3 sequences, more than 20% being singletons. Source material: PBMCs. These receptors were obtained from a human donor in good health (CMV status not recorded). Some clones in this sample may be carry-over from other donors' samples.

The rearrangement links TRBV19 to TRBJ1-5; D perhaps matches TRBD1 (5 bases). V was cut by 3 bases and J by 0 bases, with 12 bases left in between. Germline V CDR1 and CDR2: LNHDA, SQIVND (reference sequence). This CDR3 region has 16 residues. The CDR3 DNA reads TGTGCCAGTAGTATCCAGACAGCTGCTAGCAATCAGCCCCAGCATTTT. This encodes CASSIQTAASNQPQHF.

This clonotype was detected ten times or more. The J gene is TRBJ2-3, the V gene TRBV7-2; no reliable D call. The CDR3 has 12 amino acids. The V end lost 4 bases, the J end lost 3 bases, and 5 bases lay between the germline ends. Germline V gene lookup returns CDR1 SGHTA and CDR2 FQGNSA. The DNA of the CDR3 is TGTGCCAGCAGCTATCAGACAGATACGCAGTATTTT. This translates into CASSYQTDTQYF.

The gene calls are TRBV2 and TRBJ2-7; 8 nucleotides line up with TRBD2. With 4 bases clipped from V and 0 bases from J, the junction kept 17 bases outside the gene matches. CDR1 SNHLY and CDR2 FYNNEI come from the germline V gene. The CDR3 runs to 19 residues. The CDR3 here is CASSAPPYGREGPSYEQYV. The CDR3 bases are TGTGCCAGCAGTGCCCCACCGTACGGACGGGAGGGACCCTCCTACGAGCAGTACGTC.

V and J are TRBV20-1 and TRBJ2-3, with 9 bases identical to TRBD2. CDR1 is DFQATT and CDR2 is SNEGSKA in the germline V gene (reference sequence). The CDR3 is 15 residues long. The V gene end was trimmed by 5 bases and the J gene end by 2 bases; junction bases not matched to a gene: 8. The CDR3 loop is CSAAGTSSYTDTQYF. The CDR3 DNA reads TGCAGTGCTGCCGGGACTAGCAGCTACACAGATACGCAGTATTTT.

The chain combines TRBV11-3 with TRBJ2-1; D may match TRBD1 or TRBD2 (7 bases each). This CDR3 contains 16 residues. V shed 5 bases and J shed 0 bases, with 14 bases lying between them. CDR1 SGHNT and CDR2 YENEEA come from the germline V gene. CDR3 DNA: TGTGCCAGCAGCGCAGGGGGGGACCGCTCCTACAATGAGCAGTTCTTC. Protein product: CASSAGGDRSYNEQFF.

This chain's CDR3 is CASSQPGEEKLFF. The CDR3 DNA follows: TGTGCCAGCAGCCAACCCGGGGAAGAAAAACTGTTTTTT. The chain links TRBV4-2 to TRBJ1-4; D is ambiguous. This CDR3 region has 13 residues. Looked up from germline, CDR1 is LGHNA and CDR2 is YNFKEQ. The germline V and J ends were trimmed by 2 bases and 8 bases, with 9 bases remaining between them.

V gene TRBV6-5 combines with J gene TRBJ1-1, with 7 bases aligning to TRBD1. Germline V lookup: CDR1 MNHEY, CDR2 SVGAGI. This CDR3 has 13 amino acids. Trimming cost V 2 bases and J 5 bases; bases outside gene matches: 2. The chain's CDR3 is CASSYGGQTEAFF. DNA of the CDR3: TGTGCCAGCAGTTACGGGGGACAGACTGAAGCTTTCTTT.

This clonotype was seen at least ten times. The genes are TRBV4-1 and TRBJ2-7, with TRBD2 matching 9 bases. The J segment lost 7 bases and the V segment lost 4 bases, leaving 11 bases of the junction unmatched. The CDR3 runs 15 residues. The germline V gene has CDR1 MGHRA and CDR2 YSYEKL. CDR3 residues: CASSLEGVAGDEQYV. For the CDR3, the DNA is TGCGCCAGCAGCCTCGAGGGAGTAGCGGGAGATGAGCAGTACGTC.

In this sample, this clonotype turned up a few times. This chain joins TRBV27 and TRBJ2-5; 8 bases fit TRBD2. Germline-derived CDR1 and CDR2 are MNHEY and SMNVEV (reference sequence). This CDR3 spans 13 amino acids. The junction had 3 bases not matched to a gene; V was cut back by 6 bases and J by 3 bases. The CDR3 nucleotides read TGTGCCAGCAGGCTTAGCGGGAAAGAGACCCAGTACTTC. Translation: CASRLSGKETQYF.

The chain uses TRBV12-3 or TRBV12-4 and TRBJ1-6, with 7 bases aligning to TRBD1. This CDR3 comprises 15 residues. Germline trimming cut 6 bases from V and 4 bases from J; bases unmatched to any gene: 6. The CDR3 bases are TGTGCCAGCAGCTCACGACAGGGATATAATTCACCCCTCCACTTT. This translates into CASSSRQGYNSPLHF.

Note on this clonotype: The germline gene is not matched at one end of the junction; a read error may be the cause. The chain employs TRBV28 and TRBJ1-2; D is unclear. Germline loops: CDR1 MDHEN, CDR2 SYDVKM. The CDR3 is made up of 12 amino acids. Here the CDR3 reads CASGLRAYGYTF. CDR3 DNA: TGTGCCAGCGGTTTGCGGGCCTATGGCTACACCTTC.

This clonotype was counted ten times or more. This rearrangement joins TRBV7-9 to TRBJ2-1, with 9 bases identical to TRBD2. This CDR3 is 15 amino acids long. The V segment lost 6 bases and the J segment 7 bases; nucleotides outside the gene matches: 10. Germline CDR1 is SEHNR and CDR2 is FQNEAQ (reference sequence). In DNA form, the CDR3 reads TGTGCCAGCAGGCTATCAGCGGGAGGTGGTAATGAGCAGTTCTTC. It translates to CASRLSAGGGNEQFF.

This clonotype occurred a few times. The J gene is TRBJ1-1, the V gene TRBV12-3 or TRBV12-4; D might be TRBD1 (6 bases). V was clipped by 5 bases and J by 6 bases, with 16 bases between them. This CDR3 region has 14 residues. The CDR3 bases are TGTGCCAGCAGTGCGGGACAACTGGCGGCTGAAGCTTTCTTT. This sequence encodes CASSAGQLAAEAFF.

This CDR3 is CATSGGFYEQYV. The CDR3 nucleotides read TGTGCCACGTCAGGGGGCTTCTACGAGCAGTACGTC. This rearrangement joins TRBV10-3 to TRBJ2-7, with TRBD1 matching 8 bases. Germline V lookup: CDR1 ENHRY, CDR2 SYGVKD. The CDR3 has 12 residues. The J segment lost 3 bases and the V segment lost 10 bases, leaving 5 bases of the junction unmatched.

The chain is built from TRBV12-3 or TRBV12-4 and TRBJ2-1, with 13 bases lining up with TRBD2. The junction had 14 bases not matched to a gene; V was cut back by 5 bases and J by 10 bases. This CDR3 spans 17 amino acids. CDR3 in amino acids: CASSTSALAGGPREQFF. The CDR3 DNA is TGTGCCAGCAGTACATCGGCACTAGCGGGAGGGCCAAGAGAGCAGTTCTTC.

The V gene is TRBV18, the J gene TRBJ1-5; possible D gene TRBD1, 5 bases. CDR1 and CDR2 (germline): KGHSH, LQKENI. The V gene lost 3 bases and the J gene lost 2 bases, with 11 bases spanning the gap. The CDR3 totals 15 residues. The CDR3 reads CASSPEGQGNQPQHF. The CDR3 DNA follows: TGTGCCAGCTCACCGGAGGGGCAGGGCAATCAGCCCCAGCATTTT.

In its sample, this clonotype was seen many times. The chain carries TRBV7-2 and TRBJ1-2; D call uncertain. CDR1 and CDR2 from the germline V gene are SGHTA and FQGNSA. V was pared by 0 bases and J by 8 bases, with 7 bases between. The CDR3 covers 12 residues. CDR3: CASSLAKVGYTF. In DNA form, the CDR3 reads TGTGCCAGCAGCTTAGCGAAGGTGGGCTACACCTTC.

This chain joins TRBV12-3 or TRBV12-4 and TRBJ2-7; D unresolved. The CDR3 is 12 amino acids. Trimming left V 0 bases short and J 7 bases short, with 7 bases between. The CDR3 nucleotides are TGTGCCAGCAGTTTAGCCCGGAGAGAGCAGTACTTC. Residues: CASSLARREQYF.

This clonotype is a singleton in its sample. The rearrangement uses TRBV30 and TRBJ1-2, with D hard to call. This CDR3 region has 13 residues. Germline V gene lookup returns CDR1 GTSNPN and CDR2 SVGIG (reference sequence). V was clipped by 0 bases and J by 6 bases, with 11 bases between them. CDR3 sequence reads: CAWSVSQVNGYTF. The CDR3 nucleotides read TGTGCCTGGAGTGTAAGCCAGGTAAATGGCTACACCTTC.

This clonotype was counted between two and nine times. CDR3: CASSPTGLAGVGYNEQFF. DNA of the CDR3: TGTGCCAGCAGCCCTACGGGACTAGCGGGAGTAGGATACAATGAGCAGTTCTTC. The chain recombines TRBV6-2 or TRBV6-3 with TRBJ2-1; 14 nucleotides match TRBD2. CDR1 and CDR2 (germline): MNHEY, SVGEGT. CDR3 size: 18 residues. V lost 6 bases and J lost 4; bases outside the gene matches: 11.

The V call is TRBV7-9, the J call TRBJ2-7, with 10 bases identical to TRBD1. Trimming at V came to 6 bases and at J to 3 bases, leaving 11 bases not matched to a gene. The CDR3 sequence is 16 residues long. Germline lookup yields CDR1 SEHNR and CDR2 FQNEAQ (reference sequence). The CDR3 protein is CASSQSGTGAIYEQYV. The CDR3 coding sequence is TGTGCCAGCAGTCAGTCCGGGACAGGGGCCATCTACGAGCAGTACGTC.

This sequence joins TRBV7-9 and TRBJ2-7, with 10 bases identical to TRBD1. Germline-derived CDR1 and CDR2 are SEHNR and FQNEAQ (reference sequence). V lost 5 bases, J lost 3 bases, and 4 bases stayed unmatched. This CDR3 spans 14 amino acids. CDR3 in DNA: TGTGCCAGCAGCCAGGACAGGGGGTTCTACGAGCAGTACTTC. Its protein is CASSQDRGFYEQYF.

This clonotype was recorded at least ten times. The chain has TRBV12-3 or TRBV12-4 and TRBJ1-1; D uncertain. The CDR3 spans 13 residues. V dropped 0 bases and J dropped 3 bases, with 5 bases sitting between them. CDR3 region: CASSLAGHTEAFF. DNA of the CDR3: TGTGCCAGCAGTTTAGCGGGCCACACTGAAGCTTTCTTT.

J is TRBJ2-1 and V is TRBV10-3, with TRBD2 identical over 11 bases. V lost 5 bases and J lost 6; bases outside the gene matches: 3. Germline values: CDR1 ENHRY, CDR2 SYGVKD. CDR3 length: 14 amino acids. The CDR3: CAISSGTSGNEQFF. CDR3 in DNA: TGTGCCATCAGTTCCGGGACTAGCGGCAATGAGCAGTTCTTC.

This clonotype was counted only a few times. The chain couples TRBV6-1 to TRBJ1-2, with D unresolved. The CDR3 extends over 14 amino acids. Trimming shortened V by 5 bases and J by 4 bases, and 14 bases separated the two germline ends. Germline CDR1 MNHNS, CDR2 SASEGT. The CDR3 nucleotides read TGTGCCAGCAGTCCCACCGAACAACCCTATGGCTACACCTTC. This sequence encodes CASSPTEQPYGYTF.

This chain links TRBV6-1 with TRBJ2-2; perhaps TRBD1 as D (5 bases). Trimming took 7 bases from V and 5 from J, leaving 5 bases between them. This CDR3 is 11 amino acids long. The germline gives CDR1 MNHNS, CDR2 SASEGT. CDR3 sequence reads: CASKGTGELFF. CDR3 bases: TGTGCCAGCAAGGGGACCGGGGAGCTGTTTTTT.

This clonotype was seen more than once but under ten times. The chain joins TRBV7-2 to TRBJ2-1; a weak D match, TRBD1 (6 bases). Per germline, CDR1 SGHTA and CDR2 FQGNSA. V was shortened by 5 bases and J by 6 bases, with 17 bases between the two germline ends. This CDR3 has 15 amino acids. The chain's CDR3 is CASSRGGQFRNEQFF. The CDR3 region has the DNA TGTGCCAGCAGCAGGGGTGGACAGTTCCGCAATGAGCAGTTCTTC.

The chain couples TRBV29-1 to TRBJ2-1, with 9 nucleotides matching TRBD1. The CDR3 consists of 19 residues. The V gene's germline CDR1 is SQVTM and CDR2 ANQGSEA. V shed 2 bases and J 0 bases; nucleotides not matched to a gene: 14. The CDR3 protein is CSVESGTGRLFSSYNEQFF. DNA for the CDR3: TGCAGCGTTGAATCGGGGACAGGGAGGTTGTTTAGCTCCTACAATGAGCAGTTCTTC.